The 8 T cell receptor beta chains in this list originate from one sample, sequenced in a study of cytomegalovirus exposure and HLA in healthy donors. The PCR made use of 60 Vbeta and 13 Jbeta primers. Profiled with immunoSEQ multiplex PCR; TCRdb holds only in-frame clones, not every one. The sample includes around 90,000 clones, about 78% seen only once; the top ten take about 3.3%. Input material: PBMCs. The receptors shown here come from a woman aged 40 to 50 in good health and CMV-seronegative.

V and J are TRBV5-1 and TRBJ2-6, with D perhaps matching TRBD2 (6 bases). Trimming cost V 2 bases and J 2 bases, with 8 bases left between them. The CDR3 is made up of 15 amino acids. Germline values: CDR1 SGHRS, CDR2 YFSETQ. CDR3: CASSLPGAGANVLTF. As DNA, the CDR3 is TGCGCCAGCAGCTTACCGGGGGCTGGGGCCAACGTCCTGACTTTC.

The V call is TRBV10-3, the J call TRBJ1-2, with 9 nucleotides matching TRBD1. V was clipped by 6 bases and J by 6 bases; unmatched bases: 5. The CDR3 sequence is 13 residues long. The germline V gene encodes CDR1 ENHRY and CDR2 SYGVKD. The CDR3 sequence: CAISIQGAHGYTF. CDR3 nucleotide sequence: TGTGCCATCAGCATACAGGGGGCGCATGGCTACACCTTC.

This clone has just one count. V usage is TRBV6-5 and J usage is TRBJ2-5, with D uncertain. Germline values: CDR1 MNHEY, CDR2 SVGAGI. The CDR3 is 13 residues long. Trimming shortened V by 6 bases and J by 1 base, and 9 bases separated the two germline ends. The CDR3 region has the DNA TGTGCCAGCAGCTCAGGTTTCCAAGAGACCCAGTACTTC. This sequence encodes CASSSGFQETQYF.

This clone came up a few times. The J gene is TRBJ1-1, the V gene TRBV6-5; tentatively, D is TRBD1 (5 bases). Trimming left V 6 bases short and J 2 bases short, with 16 bases between. Per the germline V gene, CDR1 is MNHEY and CDR2 is SVGAGI. The CDR3 sequence is 15 residues long. The CDR3 nucleotides read TGTGCCAGCAGCCCACTGGGGGAGGGTAACACTGAAGCTTTCTTT. It translates to CASSPLGEGNTEAFF.

This rearrangement joins TRBV10-3 to TRBJ2-3; TRBD2 might be the D (6 bases). CDR1 is ENHRY and CDR2 is SYGVKD in the germline V gene. Trimming left V 8 bases short and J 2 bases short, with 14 bases between. This CDR3 contains 14 residues. The CDR3 DNA is TGTGCCATCTTGCCGGGAGAGTCCACAGATACGCAGTATTTT. Translating gives CAILPGESTDTQYF.

The CDR3: CASSEVPGSEAFF. The CDR3, as DNA: TGTGCCAGCAGTGAAGTGCCGGGGAGTGAGGCTTTCTTT. V usage is TRBV6-1 and J usage is TRBJ1-1, with D uncertain. The CDR3 runs 13 residues. Looked up from germline, CDR1 is MNHNS and CDR2 is SASEGT. With 1 base removed from V and 11 bases from J, the gap between germline ends came to 14 bases.

The chain combines TRBV5-5 with TRBJ2-7, with a possible D match to TRBD2 (6 bases). CDR3 length equals 14 residues. Trimming removed 4 bases at V and 4 bases at J, with 15 bases between. CDR1 SGHKS and CDR2 YYEKEE come from the germline V gene (reference sequence). This chain's CDR3 is CASSGRGPLYEQYF. The CDR3 region has the DNA TGTGCCAGCAGCGGGCGGGGACCGCTGTACGAGCAGTACTTC.

The chain employs TRBV7-2 and TRBJ2-3; 9 bases are a match to TRBD2. The V and J ends lost 1 base and 4 bases, in that order; junction bases with no gene match: 6. The germline V gene encodes CDR1 SGHTA and CDR2 FQGNSA. CDR3 length: 16 amino acids. CDR3 nucleotide sequence: TGTGCCAGCAGCTTAGTGGGCGGGAGGGCCCCAGATACGCAGTATTTT. It translates to CASSLVGGRAPDTQYF.